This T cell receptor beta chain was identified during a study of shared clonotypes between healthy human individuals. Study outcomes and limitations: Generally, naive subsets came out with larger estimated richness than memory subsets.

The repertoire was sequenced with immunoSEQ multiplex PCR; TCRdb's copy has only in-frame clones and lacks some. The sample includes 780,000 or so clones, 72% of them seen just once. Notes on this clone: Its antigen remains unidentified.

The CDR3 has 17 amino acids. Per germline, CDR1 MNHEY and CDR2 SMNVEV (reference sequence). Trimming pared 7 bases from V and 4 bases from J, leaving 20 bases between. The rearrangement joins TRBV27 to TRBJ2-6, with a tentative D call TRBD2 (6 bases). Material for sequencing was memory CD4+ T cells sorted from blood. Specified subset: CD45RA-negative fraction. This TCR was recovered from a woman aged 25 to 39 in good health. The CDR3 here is CASTYKGRLYGANVLTF. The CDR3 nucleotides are TGTGCCAGCACTTACAAGGGGAGGCTCTACGGGGCCAACGTCCTGACTTTC.